The subject of this entry is one TCR beta chain. Germline CDR1 and CDR2: MNHEY and SVGAGI. The CDR3 contains 15 residues. V was trimmed by 0 bases and J by 1 base, leaving 9 bases between them. These data belong to a study of cytomegalovirus exposure and HLA in healthy donors. Use of 60 Vbeta and 13 Jbeta primers characterized the PCR. Sequencing was performed with immunoSEQ multiplex PCR; in TCRdb, only in-frame clones are kept and a portion is missing. The sample contains 150,000 or so clones, 65% to 80% of which appear only once. The chain recombines TRBV6-5 with TRBJ1-1, with D uncertain. This TCR was recovered from a woman between 40 and 55 years old in good health and CMV-seronegative. Sequencing was performed on PBMCs. CDR3 residues: CASSYSGRPNTEAFF. The CDR3 DNA is TGTGCCAGCAGTTACTCGGGCAGACCGAACACTGAAGCTTTCTTT.